This entry lists 20 T cell receptor beta chains sequenced from one sample in a study of cytomegalovirus exposure and HLA in healthy donors. The PCR contained 60 Vbeta and 13 Jbeta primers. Sequenced by immunoSEQ multiplex PCR; TCRdb stores in-frame clones only, minus some. The sample table includes 120,000 to 150,000 clones. Sequenced sample: PBMCs. These receptors were obtained from a man between 35 and 55 years old in good health and CMV-seronegative.

The chain carries TRBV5-5 and TRBJ2-2, with D possibly TRBD1 on 6 matching bases. Germline V gene lookup returns CDR1 SGHKS and CDR2 YYEKEE (reference sequence). V was clipped by 0 bases and J by 7 bases, with 7 bases between them. This CDR3 is 13 amino acids long. CDR3 sequence: CASSLAGDGELFF. The CDR3 region has the DNA TGTGCCAGCAGCTTGGCAGGGGACGGGGAGCTGTTTTTT.

Note on this clone: At the DNA level, this CDR3 is encoded by other sequences in the same sample as well. The chain is built from TRBV19 and TRBJ1-5, with D unclear. From germline, CDR1 is LNHDA and CDR2 SQIVND (reference sequence). V gave up 4 bases and J gave up 3 bases, with 10 bases separating them. This CDR3 region has 14 residues. The CDR3 loop is CASSNGGSNQPQHF. DNA for the CDR3: TGTGCCAGTAGTAATGGAGGTTCCAATCAGCCCCAGCATTTT.

This chain uses TRBV7-6 with TRBJ2-7, with TRBD1 identical over 9 bases. After removal of 4 bases from V and 2 bases from J, the junction contained 3 bases not matched to a gene. The CDR3 spans 14 residues. The germline CDR1 and CDR2 sequences are SGHVS and FNYEAQ. CDR3 region: CASSYGTGTYEQYF. The CDR3 DNA is TGTGCCAGCAGCTACGGGACAGGGACCTACGAGCAGTACTTC.

The genes are TRBV7-9 and TRBJ1-3, with a weak D call TRBD1 (5 bases). The CDR3 runs to 15 residues. Germline-derived CDR1 and CDR2 are SEHNR and FQNEAQ (reference sequence). Trimming stripped 5 bases from V and 0 bases from J, with 11 bases between. The CDR3 loop reads CASSSDRHSGNTIYF. The CDR3 bases are TGTGCCAGCAGCAGTGACAGACACTCTGGAAACACCATATATTTT.

The J gene is TRBJ2-5, the V gene TRBV7-3; 11 bases fit TRBD2. Germline V gives CDR1 SGHTA, CDR2 FQGTGA. The CDR3 consists of 14 residues. Germline trimming cut 4 bases from V and 7 bases from J; bases unmatched to any gene: 5. DNA for the CDR3: TGTGCCAGCAGCTATAGCGGGGGGGCCGGGACCCAGTACTTC. Translating it yields CASSYSGGAGTQYF.

This rearrangement joins TRBV2 to TRBJ2-5; 9 bases are shared with TRBD1. CDR1 and CDR2 from the germline V gene are SNHLY and FYNNEI. V lost 6 bases, J lost 5 bases, and 10 bases stayed unmatched. The CDR3 length is 15 residues. The CDR3 protein is CASSAGTGLVETQYF. DNA of the CDR3: TGTGCCAGCAGCGCCGGGACAGGGCTCGTGGAGACCCAGTACTTC.

The chain uses TRBV5-1 and TRBJ2-5; tentatively, D is TRBD1 (5 bases). Germline V gene lookup returns CDR1 SGHRS and CDR2 YFSETQ. V lost 0 bases, J lost 5 bases, and 14 bases lay in between. The CDR3 has 15 residues. DNA for the CDR3: TGCGCCAGCAGCTTGGAAATAGCTGCAGGGGAGACCCAGTACTTC. It codes for CASSLEIAAGETQYF.

J is TRBJ2-3 and V is TRBV6-4; possibly TRBD1 for D (6 bases). CDR1 is MRHNA, CDR2 SNTAGT, per germline. CDR3 length: 11 residues. The V end lost 5 bases, the J end lost 6 bases, and 6 bases lay between the germline ends. CDR3 nucleotides: TGTGCCAGCAGTACAGGGGATACGCAGTATTTT. Amino acids: CASSTGDTQYF.

The chain is built from TRBV12-5 and TRBJ2-5; TRBD1 matches at 9 bases. CDR3 length equals 17 residues. The germline V gene encodes CDR1 LGHNT and CDR2 FRNRAP. The trim removed 1 base at V and 5 bases at J, leaving 11 bases unmatched. CDR3 DNA sequence: TGTGCTAGTGGTTTGGCCCCCCTCACAGGGGGCTCCGAGACCCAGTACTTC. This encodes CASGLAPLTGGSETQYF.

The V and J genes are TRBV7-9 and TRBJ2-7; tentatively, D is TRBD1 (6 bases). Germline CDR1 is SEHNR and CDR2 is FQNEAQ (reference sequence). The CDR3 has 13 residues. The V end was cut by 6 bases, the J end by 2 bases, with 11 bases between. CDR3 residues: CASRGDTTYEQYF. The CDR3, as DNA: TGTGCCAGCAGGGGGGACACTACCTACGAGCAGTACTTC.

V is TRBV5-4 and J is TRBJ1-4; D possibly corresponds to TRBD1 (5 bases). This CDR3 has 15 residues. Germline V gives CDR1 SGHNT, CDR2 YYREEE (reference sequence). V lost 4 bases and J lost 7, with 17 bases in between. The CDR3 sequence is CASSRPGEGLEKLFF. As DNA, the CDR3 is TGTGCCAGCAGCAGGCCGGGGGAGGGACTTGAAAAACTGTTTTTT.

The J gene is TRBJ1-1, the V gene TRBV28; TRBD1 matches 9 bases. Trimming took 5 bases from V and 6 from J; bases not matched to a gene: 16. The CDR3 length is 17 residues. Germline V gives CDR1 MDHEN, CDR2 SYDVKM. The CDR3 loop is CASSPAGTGNGDPEAFF. In nucleotides, the CDR3 is TGTGCCAGCAGTCCCGCCGGGACAGGGAATGGTGACCCTGAAGCTTTCTTT.

CDR3 DNA: TGTGCCAGCAGTTACGGGGGGAGGGCTGAAGCTTTCTTT. This gives the protein CASSYGGRAEAFF. This chain uses TRBV6-6 with TRBJ1-1, with D possibly matching TRBD1 (5 bases). The germline V and J ends were trimmed by 2 bases and 6 bases, with 10 bases remaining between them. The CDR3 contains 13 residues. From germline, CDR1 is MNHNY and CDR2 SVGAGI (reference sequence).

The rearrangement uses TRBV5-1 and TRBJ2-3; maybe TRBD1 (5 bases). Trimming took 6 bases from V and 2 from J, leaving 13 bases between them. The CDR3 length is 14 residues. Germline lookup yields CDR1 SGHRS and CDR2 YFSETQ. CDR3: CASKARANTDTQYF. The DNA of the CDR3 is TGCGCCAGCAAGGCCAGGGCAAACACAGATACGCAGTATTTT. Based on the CDR3 plus reference TRBV5-1 and TRBJ2-3, the full variable domain is KAGVTQTPRYLIKTRGQQVTLSCSPISGHRSVSWYQQTPGQGLQFLFEYFSETQRNKGNFPGRFSGRQFSNSRSEMNVSTLELGDSALYLCASKARANTDTQYFGPGTRLTVL.

The V call is TRBV6-1, the J call TRBJ1-5; tentatively, D is TRBD1 (5 bases). CDR3 size: 17 residues. Trimming took 2 bases from V and 4 from J, leaving 18 bases between them. Germline V gene data show CDR1 as MNHNS and CDR2 as SASEGT. This CDR3 reads CASSEMQGGFGNQPQHF. CDR3 DNA: TGTGCCAGCAGTGAAATGCAGGGAGGGTTTGGGAATCAGCCCCAGCATTTT.

CDR3: CAIKPEGGYRGKDTQYF. The CDR3 bases are TGTGCCATCAAACCTGAGGGGGGGTACCGGGGGAAAGATACGCAGTATTTT. The chain has TRBV10-3 and TRBJ2-3, with TRBD2 as a possible D gene (7 bases). This CDR3 is 17 amino acids long. Germline V gene sequence: CDR1 ENHRY, CDR2 SYGVKD. Trimming left V 7 bases short and J 5 bases short, with 25 bases between.

The chain links TRBV7-2 to TRBJ1-1; D possibly corresponds to TRBD1 (6 bases). CDR1 SGHTA and CDR2 FQGNSA come from the germline V gene. The V end was cut by 2 bases, the J end by 6 bases, with 10 bases between. This CDR3 has 13 amino acids. CDR3 in amino acids: CASSLYGGAEAFF. In DNA, the CDR3 is TGTGCCAGCAGCTTATATGGGGGCGCTGAAGCTTTCTTT. The whole variable domain, filled in from reference TRBV7-2 and TRBJ1-1, reads GAGVSQSPSNKVTEKGKDVELRCDPISGHTALYWYRQSLGQGLEFLIYFQGNSAPDKSGLPSDRFSAERTGGSVSTLTIQRTQQEDSAVYLCASSLYGGAEAFFGQGTRLTVV.

The genes are TRBV2 and TRBJ1-4, with 10 bases aligning to TRBD1. Germline V CDR1 and CDR2: SNHLY, FYNNEI. J gave up 8 bases and V 10 bases, and 10 bases lay outside the gene matches. The CDR3 length is 14 residues. DNA for the CDR3: TGTGCCACTGGACAGGGGGAGTTCTTGGAAAAACTGTTTTTT. Protein: CATGQGEFLEKLFF.

CDR3 nucleotide sequence: TGCGCCAGCAGAGTTACCCGCGGGGGCGGCACAGATACGCAGTATTTT. This codes for CASRVTRGGGTDTQYF. The chain uses TRBV10-1 and TRBJ2-3; D is possibly TRBD2 (7 bases). This CDR3 has 16 amino acids. Germline V gene lookup returns CDR1 WNHNN and CDR2 SYGVQD (reference sequence). Trimming stripped 6 bases from V and 1 base from J, with 17 bases between.

The V call is TRBV5-6, the J call TRBJ2-3; TRBD1 might be the D (6 bases). V lost 9 bases, J lost 0 bases, and 14 bases lay in between. The CDR3 totals 14 residues. CDR1 and CDR2 from the germline V gene are SGHDT and YYEEEE. DNA for the CDR3: TGTGCCACCTCGACAGGAACTAGCACAGATACGCAGTATTTT. It specifies CATSTGTSTDTQYF.